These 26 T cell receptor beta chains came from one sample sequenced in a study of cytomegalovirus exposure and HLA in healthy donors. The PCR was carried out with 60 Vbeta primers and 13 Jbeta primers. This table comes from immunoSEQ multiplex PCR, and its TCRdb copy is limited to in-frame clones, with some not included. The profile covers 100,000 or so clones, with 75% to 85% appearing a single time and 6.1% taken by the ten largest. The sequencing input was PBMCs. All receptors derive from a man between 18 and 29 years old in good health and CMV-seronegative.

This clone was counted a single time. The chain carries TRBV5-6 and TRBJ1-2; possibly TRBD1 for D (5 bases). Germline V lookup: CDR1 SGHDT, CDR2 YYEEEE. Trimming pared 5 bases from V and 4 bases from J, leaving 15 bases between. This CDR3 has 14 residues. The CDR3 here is CASRTKTGVYGYTF. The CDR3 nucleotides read TGTGCCAGCAGAACAAAGACGGGGGTCTATGGCTACACCTTC.

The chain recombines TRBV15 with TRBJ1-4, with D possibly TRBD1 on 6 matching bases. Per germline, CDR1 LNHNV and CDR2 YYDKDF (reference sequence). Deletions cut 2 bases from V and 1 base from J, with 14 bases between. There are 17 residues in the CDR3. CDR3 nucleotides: TGTGCCACCAGCAGACTATTCACAGGGCTAACTAATGAAAAACTGTTTTTT. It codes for CATSRLFTGLTNEKLFF. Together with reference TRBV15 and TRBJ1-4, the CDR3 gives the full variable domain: DAMVIQNPRYQVTQFGKPVTLSCSQTLNHNVMYWYQQKSSQAPKLLFHYYDKDFNNEADTPDNFQSRRPNTSFCFLDIRSPGLGDTAMYLCATSRLFTGLTNEKLFFGSGTQLSVL.

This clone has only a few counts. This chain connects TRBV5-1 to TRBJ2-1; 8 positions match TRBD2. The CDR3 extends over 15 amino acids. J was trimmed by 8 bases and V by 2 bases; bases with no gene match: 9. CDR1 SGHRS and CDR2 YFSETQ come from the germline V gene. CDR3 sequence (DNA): TGCGCCAGCAGCTTCGGGGGGGGGAGAATTGATGAGCAGTTCTTC. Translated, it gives CASSFGGGRIDEQFF.

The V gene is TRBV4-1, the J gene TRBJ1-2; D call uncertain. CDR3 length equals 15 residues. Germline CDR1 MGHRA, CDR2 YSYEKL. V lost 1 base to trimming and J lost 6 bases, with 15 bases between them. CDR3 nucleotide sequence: TGCGCCAGCAGCCAAGGAGGTCCCCCCGCCGATGGCTACACCTTC. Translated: CASSQGGPPADGYTF.

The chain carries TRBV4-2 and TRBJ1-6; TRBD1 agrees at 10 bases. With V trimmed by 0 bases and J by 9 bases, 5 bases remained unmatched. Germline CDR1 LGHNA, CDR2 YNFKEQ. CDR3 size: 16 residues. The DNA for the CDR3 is TGTGCCAGCAGCCAAGAAGGGACAGGGGAGGGTTCACCCCTCCACTTT. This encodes CASSQEGTGEGSPLHF.

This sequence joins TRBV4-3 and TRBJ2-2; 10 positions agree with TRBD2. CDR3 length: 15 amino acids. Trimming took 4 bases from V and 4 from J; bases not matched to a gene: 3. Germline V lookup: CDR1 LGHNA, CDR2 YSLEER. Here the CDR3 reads CASSPLAGFTGELFF. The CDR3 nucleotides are TGCGCCAGCAGCCCACTAGCGGGATTCACCGGGGAGCTGTTTTTT.

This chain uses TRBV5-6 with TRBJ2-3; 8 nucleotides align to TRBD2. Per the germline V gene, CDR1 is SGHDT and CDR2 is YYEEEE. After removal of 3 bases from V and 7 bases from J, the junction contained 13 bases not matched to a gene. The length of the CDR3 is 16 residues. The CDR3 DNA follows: TGTGCCAGCAGCTCCATTCCCAGCGGGAGTATCTATACGCAGTATTTT. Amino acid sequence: CASSSIPSGSIYTQYF.

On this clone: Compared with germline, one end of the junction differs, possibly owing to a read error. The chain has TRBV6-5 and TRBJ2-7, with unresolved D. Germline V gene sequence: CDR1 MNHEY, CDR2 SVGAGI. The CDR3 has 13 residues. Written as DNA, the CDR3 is TGTGCCAGCAGTTACCCCTCTTCCTCCGAGCAGTACTTC. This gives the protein CASSYPSSSEQYF.

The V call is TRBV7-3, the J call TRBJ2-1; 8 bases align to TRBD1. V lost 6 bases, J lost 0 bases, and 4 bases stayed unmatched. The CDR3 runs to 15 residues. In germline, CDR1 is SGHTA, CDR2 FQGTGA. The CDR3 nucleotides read TGTGCCAGCAGAGGTGGACAGGGCTCCTACAATGAGCAGTTCTTC. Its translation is CASRGGQGSYNEQFF.

CDR3 sequence reads: CASSPRLAHLYEQYF. The CDR3 nucleotides read TGTGCCAGTAGCCCTAGACTAGCCCACCTTTACGAGCAGTACTTC. This rearrangement joins TRBV19 to TRBJ2-7; 7 positions match TRBD2. V shed 6 bases and J 4 bases; nucleotides not matched to a gene: 12. The CDR3 has 15 residues. Germline CDR1 and CDR2: LNHDA and SQIVND (reference sequence).

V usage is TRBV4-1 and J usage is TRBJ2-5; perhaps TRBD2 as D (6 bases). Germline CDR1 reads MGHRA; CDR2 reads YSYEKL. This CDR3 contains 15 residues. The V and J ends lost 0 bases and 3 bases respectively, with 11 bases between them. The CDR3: CASSQDRGIKETQYF. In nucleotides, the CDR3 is TGCGCCAGCAGCCAAGACCGCGGGATTAAAGAGACCCAGTACTTC.

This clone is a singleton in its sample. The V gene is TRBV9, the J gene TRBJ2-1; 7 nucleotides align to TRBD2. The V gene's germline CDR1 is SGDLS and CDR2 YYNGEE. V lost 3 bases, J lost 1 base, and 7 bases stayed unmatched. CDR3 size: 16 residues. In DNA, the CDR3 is TGTGCCAGCAGCGCAACCAAGGGACTATCCTACAATGAGCAGTTCTTC. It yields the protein CASSATKGLSYNEQFF. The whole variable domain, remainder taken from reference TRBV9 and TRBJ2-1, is DSGVTQTPKHLITATGQRVTLRCSPRSGDLSVYWYQQSLDQGLQFLIQYYNGEERAKGNILERFSAQQFPDLHSELNLSSLELGDSALYFCASSATKGLSYNEQFFGPGTRLTVL.

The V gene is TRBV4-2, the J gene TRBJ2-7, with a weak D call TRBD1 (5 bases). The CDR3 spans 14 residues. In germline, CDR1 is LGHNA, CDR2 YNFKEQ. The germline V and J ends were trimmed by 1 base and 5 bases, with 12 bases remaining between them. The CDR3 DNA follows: TGTGCCAGCAGCCAAGCAAGGGGTTCTAACGAGCAGTACTTC. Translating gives CASSQARGSNEQYF.

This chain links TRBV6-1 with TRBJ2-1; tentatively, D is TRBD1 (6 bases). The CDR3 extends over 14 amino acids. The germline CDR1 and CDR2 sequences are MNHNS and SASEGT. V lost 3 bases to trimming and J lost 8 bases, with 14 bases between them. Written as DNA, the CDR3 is TGTGCCAGCAGTGACGTACAGGGTGCCCATGAGCAGTTCTTC. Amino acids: CASSDVQGAHEQFF.

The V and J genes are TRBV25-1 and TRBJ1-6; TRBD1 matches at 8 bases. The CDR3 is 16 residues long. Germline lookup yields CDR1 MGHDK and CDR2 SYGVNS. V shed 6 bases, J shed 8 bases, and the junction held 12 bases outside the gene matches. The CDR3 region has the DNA TGTGCCAGCAGCCAGAAGGGACAGGTAAAGTATTCACCCCTCCACTTT. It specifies CASSQKGQVKYSPLHF.

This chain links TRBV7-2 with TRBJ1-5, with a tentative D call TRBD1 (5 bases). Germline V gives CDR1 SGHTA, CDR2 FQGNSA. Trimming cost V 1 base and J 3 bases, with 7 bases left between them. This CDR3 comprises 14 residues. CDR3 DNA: TGTGCCAGCAGCTTAGACAGGATCAATCAGCCCCAGCATTTT. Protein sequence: CASSLDRINQPQHF.

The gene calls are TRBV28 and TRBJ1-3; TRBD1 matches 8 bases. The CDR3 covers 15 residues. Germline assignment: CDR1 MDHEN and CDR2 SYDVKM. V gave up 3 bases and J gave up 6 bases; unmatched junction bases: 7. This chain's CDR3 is CASSFSGQGENTIYF. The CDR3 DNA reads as TGTGCCAGCAGTTTTTCTGGACAGGGAGAAAACACCATATATTTT.

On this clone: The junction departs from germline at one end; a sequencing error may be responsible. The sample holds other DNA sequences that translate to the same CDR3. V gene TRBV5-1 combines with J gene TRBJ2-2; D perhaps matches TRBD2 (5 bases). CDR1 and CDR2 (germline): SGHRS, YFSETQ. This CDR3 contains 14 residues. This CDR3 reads CASMPGTNTGELFF. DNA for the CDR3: TGCGCCAGCATGCCAGGAACGAACACCGGGGAGCTGTTCTTT.

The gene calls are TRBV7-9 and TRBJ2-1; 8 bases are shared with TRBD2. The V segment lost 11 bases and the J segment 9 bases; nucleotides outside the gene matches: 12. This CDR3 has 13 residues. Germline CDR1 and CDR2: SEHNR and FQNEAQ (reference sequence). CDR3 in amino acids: CAWRASGLLEQFF. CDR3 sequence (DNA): TGTGCCTGGAGGGCTAGCGGGTTACTTGAGCAGTTCTTC.

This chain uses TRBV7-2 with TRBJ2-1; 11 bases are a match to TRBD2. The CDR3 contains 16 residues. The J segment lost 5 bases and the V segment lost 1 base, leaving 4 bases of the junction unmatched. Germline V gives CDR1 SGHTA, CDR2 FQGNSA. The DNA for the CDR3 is TGTGCCAGCAGCTTAGAGGCTAGCGGGGGGAACAATGAGCAGTTCTTC. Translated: CASSLEASGGNNEQFF.

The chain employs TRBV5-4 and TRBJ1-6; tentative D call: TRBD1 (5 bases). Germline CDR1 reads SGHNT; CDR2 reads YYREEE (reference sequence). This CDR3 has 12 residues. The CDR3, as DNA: TGTGCTCGGGGACTTCATAATTCACCCCTCCACTTT. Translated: CARGLHNSPLHF.

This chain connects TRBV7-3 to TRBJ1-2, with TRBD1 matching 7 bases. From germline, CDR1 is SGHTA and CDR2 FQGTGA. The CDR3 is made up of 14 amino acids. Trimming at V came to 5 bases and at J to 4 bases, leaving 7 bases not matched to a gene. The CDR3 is CASSEGGAGYGYTF. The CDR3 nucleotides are TGTGCCAGCAGCGAAGGGGGCGCCGGCTATGGCTACACCTTC.

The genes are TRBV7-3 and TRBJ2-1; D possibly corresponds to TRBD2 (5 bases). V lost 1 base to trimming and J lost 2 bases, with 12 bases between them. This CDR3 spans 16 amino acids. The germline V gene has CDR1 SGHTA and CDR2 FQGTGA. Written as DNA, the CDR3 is TGTGCCAGCAGCTTAAATCCGGGATTCGCCTACAATGAGCAGTTCTTC. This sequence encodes CASSLNPGFAYNEQFF.

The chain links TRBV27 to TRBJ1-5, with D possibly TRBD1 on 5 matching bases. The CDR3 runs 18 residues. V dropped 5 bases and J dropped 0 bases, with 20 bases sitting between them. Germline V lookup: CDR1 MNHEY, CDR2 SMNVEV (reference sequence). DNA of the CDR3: TGTGCCAGCAGTAGCTTGGTAGGGGAACCCTATAGCAATCAGCCCCAGCATTTT. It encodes CASSSLVGEPYSNQPQHF.

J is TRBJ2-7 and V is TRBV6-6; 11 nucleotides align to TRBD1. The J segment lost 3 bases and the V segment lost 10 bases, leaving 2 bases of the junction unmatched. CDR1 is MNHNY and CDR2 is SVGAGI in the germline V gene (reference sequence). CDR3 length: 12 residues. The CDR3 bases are TGTGCCACAGGGACAGGGGGCTACGAGCAGTACTTC. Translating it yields CATGTGGYEQYF.

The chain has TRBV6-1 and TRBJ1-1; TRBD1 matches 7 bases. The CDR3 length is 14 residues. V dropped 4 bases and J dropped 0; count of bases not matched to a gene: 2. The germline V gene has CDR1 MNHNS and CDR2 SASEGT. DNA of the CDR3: TGTGCCAGCAGTGGACAGGGATTGAACACTGAAGCTTTCTTT. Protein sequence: CASSGQGLNTEAFF.